This T cell receptor (beta chain) was identified in a study of blood T cell repertoires in COVID-19 (dated by TCRdb to the early 2020s). Notes on the research overall: Collaborator samples came from the United States, Italy and Spain and covered acute and convalescent phases of COVID-19. The material from the prospective study consisted of cDNA or gDNA derived from T cells, B-cell-depleted T cells, or PBMCs. The dataset comprised deeply sampled blood TCRbeta repertoires from subjects exposed to, actively infected with, or recovered from COVID-19. A freely available public database, intended as a resource for researchers studying the immune response to SARS-CoV-2, is where the repertoires were released. The samples were drawn from the first 160 participants of the ongoing ImmuneRACE study and from 950 to 1,500 subjects provided by 6 global collaborators. The sample metadata nearly always contained a de-identified subject ID, COVID-19 status, age in years and sex. HLA class I and class II types, where available, came from metadata supplied by the sample provider rather than from assay-based typing.

TCRbeta CDR3 regions were amplified from genomic DNA by means of the immunoSEQ Assay, a bias-controlled multiplex PCR. The authors processed their data as follows. The number of nucleated cells in each sample was estimated by amplification of reference gene primers within the assay. To quantify the absolute abundance of each unique TCRbeta CDR3 rearrangement, sequence reads were collapsed and filtered. For each sample, productive Simpson clonality was calculated as the square root of Simpson's diversity index across productive rearrangements. The clones in this table, taken by TCRdb from immuneACCESS, are in-frame only. Not every clone is retained; where verified, under half of the shortfall comes from an unresolved V gene, and the cause of the rest is unknown. Clone size and V and J calls were adopted from that table, with D and trimming inferred from the DNA. Present in this sample are fewer than 350,000 clones, 85% of which were seen just once. Roughly 7.8% of the sample lies in the top ten.

Each collaborating institution followed its own protocols to collect whole blood in K2EDTA tubes. For TCRbeta analysis, collaborators shipped samples in one of three forms: frozen whole blood, isolated PBMCs, or DNA extracted from either of those sample types. Concerning this clone itself: Its antigen is currently not known. Base qualities are not at hand, and no much larger clone is one base apart.

Inclusive of the bounding cysteine and phenylalanine, the CDR3 is 13 residues long. This entry keeps only the CDR3 DNA: 39 bases, framed from base 1. Looking up the germline V gene (reference sequence) yields CDR1 SGHKS and CDR2 YYEKEE. The trim is 0 bases for V and 10 bases for J, with a gap of 13 bases between the germline ends. Overall results and qualifications from the work: The amount of clinical and demographic metadata varied by source and participant and was provided uncurated.

The specimen sequenced was peripheral blood. The V gene is TRBV5-5 and the J gene is TRBJ1-1; matching of 6 bases hints at TRBD1 as the D gene. This receptor was taken from a human donor in a cohort sampled during active COVID-19. The DNA sequence is given as TGTGCCAGCAGCTTGGTACAGGGTAGTACAGCTTTCTTT. It is translated as CASSLVQGSTAFF.